This T cell receptor (beta chain) came from a study of tumor-infiltrating lymphocytes in primary liver carcinoma. Study-wide findings and caveats: Pairs of tumor regions overlapped more than tumor-adjacent and tumor-blood pairs did. Tumors and blood were compared for top-250-clone fraction, and tumors had the significantly higher value (p = 0.039).

RNA and DNA were co-extracted from approximately 20-30 mg of unsorted bulk tissue. Every tumor sample had over 85% viable tumor cells. TCR beta cDNA came from approximately 540 ng total RNA, primed with a constant-region primer. Three nested multiplex PCR rounds of slightly modified ARM-PCR generated TCR beta libraries. TCRdb processed the multiplex PCR reads anew with MiXCR; each CDR3 protein has one entry. The data contain about 190,000 distinct CDR3 sequences, approximately 80% of them singletons. In regard to this clonotype: Its antigen is unidentified. A read error may produce the germline difference seen at one junction end.

This TCR was recovered from a man aged 40-55 years with primary liver carcinoma and hepatitis B virus infection. Source material: tumor tissue from primary liver carcinoma.

The CDR3 DNA sequence: TGTGCTAGTAGTTTTTCTATATACAATGAGCCGTTCTTC. It is translated as CASSFSIYNEPFF. The chain employs TRBV12-5 and TRBJ2-1; D is ambiguous. The germline CDR1 and CDR2 sequences are LGHNT and FRNRAP. There are 13 residues in the CDR3. Full variable domain (outside the CDR3, taken from reference TRBV12-5 and TRBJ2-1): DARVTQTPRHKVTEMGQEVTMRCQPILGHNTVFWYRQTMMQGLELLAYFRNRAPLDDSGMPKDRFSAEMPDATLATLKIQPSEPRDSAVYFCASSFSIYNEPFFGPGTRLTVL.